The rows below give T cell receptor beta chains drawn from one sample of a study of OX40 agonist ivuxolimab in advanced cancers. Sequencing was performed with immunoSEQ multiplex PCR; in TCRdb, only in-frame clones are kept and a portion is missing. Found here are about 100,000 clones, 91% of them singletons; the top ten hold about 0.51%. This specimen consisted of CD4+ or CD8+ T cells sorted from blood, obtained in a trial of the OX40 agonist ivuxolimab. The receptors were sampled from an adult with an advanced solid tumor such as melanoma, head and neck, liver or kidney cancer. The conserved cysteine and the conserved F or W are not part of the CDR3 here.

v_gene	j_gene	CDR3aa
TRBV4-2	TRBJ2-1	ASSQDVISSSYNEQF
TRBV5-4	TRBJ2-1	ASSSVGRYNEQF
TRBV7-9	TRBJ2-7	ASSGRVAGQYEQY
TRBV5-1	TRBJ2-1	ASSLGGTKYNEQF
TRBV7-6	TRBJ1-4	ASSFTDRVGEKLF
TRBV19	TRBJ1-5	ASSIGGWASSNQPQH
TRBV6-6	TRBJ1-1	ASSFPGAPRTEAF
TRBV7-2	TRBJ2-7	ASSLDLVTYEQY
TRBV9	TRBJ2-1	ASSADRGGNEQF
TRBV7-2	TRBJ2-2	ASSSTSGSPGELF
TRBV19	TRBJ1-1	ASSKGTRPGTTEAF
TRBV6-1	TRBJ2-3	ASIREGDTQY
TRBV28	TRBJ2-1	ASRDSGAFNEQF
TRBV14	TRBJ1-2	ASSQSQGWGNYGYT
TRBV2	TRBJ2-5	ASSGNRGQETQY
TRBV18	TRBJ2-1	ASSPPSSGRSVYVNEQF
TRBV6-5	TRBJ2-2	ASSYKGTGELF
TRBV18	TRBJ2-5	ASSPATDETQY
TRBV18	TRBJ1-1	ASSQQQGDTEAF
TRBV2	TRBJ2-7	ASSTDGGGKQY
TRBV27	TRBJ2-7	ASSLSSDLYEQY
TRBV27	TRBJ2-3	ASSRLPIAGGTDTQY
TRBV7-2	TRBJ2-7	ASSMGDRGLFEQY
TRBV18	TRBJ2-1	ASSPGRPAGGDEQF
TRBV5-4	TRBJ2-1	ASSTPGLGRNEQF
TRBV4-1	TRBJ1-4	ASSQRLGTVNEKLF